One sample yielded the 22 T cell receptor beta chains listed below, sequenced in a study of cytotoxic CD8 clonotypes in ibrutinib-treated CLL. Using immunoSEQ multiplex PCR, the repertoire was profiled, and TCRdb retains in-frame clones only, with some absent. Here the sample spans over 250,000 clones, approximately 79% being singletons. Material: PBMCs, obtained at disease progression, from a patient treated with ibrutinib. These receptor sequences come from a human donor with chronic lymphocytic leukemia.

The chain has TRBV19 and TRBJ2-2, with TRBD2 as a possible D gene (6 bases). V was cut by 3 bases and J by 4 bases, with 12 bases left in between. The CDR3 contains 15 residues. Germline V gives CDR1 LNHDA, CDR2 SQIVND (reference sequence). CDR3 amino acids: CASSMGGAITGELFF. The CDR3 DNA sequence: TGTGCCAGTAGTATGGGGGGAGCGATCACCGGGGAGCTGTTTTTT.

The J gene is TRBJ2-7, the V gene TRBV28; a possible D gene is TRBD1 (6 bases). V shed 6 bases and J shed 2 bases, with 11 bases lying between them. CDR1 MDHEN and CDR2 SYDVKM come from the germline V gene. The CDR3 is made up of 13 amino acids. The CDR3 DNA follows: TGTGCCAGCAGAAGACAGGACCCCTACGAGCAGTACTTC. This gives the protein CASRRQDPYEQYF.

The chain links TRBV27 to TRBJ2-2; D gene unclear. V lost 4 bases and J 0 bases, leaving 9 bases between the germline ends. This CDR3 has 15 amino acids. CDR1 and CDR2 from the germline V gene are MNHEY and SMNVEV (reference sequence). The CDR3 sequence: CASSSRLANTGELFF. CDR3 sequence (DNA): TGTGCCAGCAGTTCCCGACTGGCGAACACCGGGGAGCTGTTTTTT.

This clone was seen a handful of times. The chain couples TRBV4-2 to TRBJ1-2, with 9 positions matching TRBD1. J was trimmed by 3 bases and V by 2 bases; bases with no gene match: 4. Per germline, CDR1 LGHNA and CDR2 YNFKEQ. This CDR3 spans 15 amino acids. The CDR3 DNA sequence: TGTGCCAGCAGCCAACGGACAGGGGAACACTATGGCTACACCTTC. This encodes CASSQRTGEHYGYTF.

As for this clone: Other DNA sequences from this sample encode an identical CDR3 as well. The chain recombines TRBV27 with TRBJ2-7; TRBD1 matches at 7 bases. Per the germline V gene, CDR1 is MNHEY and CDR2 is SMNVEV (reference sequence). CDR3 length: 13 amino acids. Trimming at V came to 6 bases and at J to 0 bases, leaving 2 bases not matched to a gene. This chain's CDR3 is CASRRTGSYEQYF. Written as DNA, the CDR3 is TGTGCCAGCAGAAGGACAGGCTCCTACGAGCAGTACTTC.

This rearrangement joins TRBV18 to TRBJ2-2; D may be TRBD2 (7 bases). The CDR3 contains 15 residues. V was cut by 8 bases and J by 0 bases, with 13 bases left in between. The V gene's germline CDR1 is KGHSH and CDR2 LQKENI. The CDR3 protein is CASRPGGTNTGELFF. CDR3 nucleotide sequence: TGTGCCAGCCGCCCGGGGGGCACGAACACCGGGGAGCTGTTTTTT.

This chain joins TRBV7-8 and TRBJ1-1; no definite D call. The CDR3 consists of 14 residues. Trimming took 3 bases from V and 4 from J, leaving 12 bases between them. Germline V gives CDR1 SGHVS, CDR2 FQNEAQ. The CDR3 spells CASSLSARGTEAFF. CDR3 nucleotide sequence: TGTGCCAGCAGCTTGAGCGCCCGGGGCACTGAAGCTTTCTTT.

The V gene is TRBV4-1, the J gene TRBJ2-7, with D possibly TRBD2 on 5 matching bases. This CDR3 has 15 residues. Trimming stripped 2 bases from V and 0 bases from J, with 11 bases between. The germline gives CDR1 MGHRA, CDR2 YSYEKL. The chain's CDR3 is CASSQYLDSSYEQYF. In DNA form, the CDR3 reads TGCGCCAGCAGCCAATACTTGGACTCCTCCTACGAGCAGTACTTC.

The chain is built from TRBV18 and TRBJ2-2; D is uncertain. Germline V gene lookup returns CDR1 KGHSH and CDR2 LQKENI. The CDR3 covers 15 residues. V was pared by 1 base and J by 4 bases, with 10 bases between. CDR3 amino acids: CASSPQRVPTGELFF. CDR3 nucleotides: TGTGCCAGCTCACCACAAAGGGTTCCCACCGGGGAGCTGTTTTTT.

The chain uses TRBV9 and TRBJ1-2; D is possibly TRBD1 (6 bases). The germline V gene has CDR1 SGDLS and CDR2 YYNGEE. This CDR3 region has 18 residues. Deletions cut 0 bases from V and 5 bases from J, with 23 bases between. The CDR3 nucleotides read TGTGCCAGCAGCGTAGGAGGAGGCAGAGGGGGTCGAGAATATGGCTACACCTTC. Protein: CASSVGGGRGGREYGYTF. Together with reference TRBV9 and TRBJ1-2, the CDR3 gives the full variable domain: DSGVTQTPKHLITATGQRVTLRCSPRSGDLSVYWYQQSLDQGLQFLIQYYNGEERAKGNILERFSAQQFPDLHSELNLSSLELGDSALYFCASSVGGGRGGREYGYTFGSGTRLTVV.

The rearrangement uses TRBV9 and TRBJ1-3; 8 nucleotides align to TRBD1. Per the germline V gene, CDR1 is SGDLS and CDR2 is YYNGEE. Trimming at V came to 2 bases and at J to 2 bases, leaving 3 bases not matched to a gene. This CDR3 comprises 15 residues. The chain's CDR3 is CASSVTGGTGNTIYF. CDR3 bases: TGTGCCAGCAGCGTTACAGGGGGGACTGGAAACACCATATATTTT.

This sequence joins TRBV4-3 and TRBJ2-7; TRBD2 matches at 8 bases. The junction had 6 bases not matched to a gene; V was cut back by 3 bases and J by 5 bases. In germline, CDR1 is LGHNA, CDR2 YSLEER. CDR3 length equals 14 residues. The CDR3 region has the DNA TGCGCCAGCAGCCAGACCGGGACTAGAAACGAGCAGTACTTC. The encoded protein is CASSQTGTRNEQYF.

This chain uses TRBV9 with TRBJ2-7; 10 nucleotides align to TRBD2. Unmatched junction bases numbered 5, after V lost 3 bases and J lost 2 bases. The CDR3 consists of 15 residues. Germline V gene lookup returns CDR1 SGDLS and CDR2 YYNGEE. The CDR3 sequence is CASSASGGVTYEQYF. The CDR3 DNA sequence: TGTGCCAGCAGCGCTAGCGGGGGAGTTACCTACGAGCAGTACTTC.

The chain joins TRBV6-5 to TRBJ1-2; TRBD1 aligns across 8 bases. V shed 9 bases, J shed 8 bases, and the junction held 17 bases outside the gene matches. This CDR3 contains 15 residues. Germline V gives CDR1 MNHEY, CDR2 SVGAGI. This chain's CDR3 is CARGVCGQGLEGYTF. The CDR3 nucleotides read TGTGCCAGGGGGGTGTGCGGACAGGGTTTAGAGGGCTACACCTTC.

The chain's CDR3 is CSVGTGLRQETQYF. In DNA form, the CDR3 reads TGCAGCGTGGGAACGGGGTTAAGACAAGAGACCCAGTACTTC. V is TRBV29-1 and J is TRBJ2-5, with D maybe TRBD2 (5 bases). V was shortened by 6 bases and J by 2 bases, with 16 bases between the two germline ends. Germline lookup yields CDR1 SQVTM and CDR2 ANQGSEA. The CDR3 is 14 residues long. The full variable domain, completed using reference TRBV29-1 and TRBJ2-5, is SAVISQKPSRDICQRGTSLTIQCQVDSQVTMMFWYRQQPGQSLTLIATANQGSEATYESGFVIDKFPISRPNLTFSTLTVSNMSPEDSSIYLCSVGTGLRQETQYFGPGTRLLVL.

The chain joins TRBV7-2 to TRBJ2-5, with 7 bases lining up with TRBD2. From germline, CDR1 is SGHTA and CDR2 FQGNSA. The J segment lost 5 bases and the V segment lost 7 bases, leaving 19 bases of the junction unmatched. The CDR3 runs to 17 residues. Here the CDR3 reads CASNRGRARGLRETQYF. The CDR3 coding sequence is TGTGCCAGCAATCGAGGGAGGGCCCGCGGCTTGCGGGAGACCCAGTACTTC. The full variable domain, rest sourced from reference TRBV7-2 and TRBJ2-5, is GAGVSQSPSNKVTEKGKDVELRCDPISGHTALYWYRQSLGQGLEFLIYFQGNSAPDKSGLPSDRFSAERTGGSVSTLTIQRTQQEDSAVYLCASNRGRARGLRETQYFGPGTRLLVL.

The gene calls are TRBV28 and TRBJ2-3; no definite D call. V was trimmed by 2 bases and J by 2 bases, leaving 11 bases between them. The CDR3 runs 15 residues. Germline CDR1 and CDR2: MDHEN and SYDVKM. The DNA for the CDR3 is TGTGCCAGCAGTTTACTGCCGTCAGACACAGATACGCAGTATTTT. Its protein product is CASSLLPSDTDTQYF.

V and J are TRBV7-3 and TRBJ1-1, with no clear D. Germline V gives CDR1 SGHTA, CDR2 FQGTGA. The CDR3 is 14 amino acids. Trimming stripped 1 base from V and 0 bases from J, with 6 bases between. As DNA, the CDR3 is TGTGCCAGCAGCTTAAATGGCATGAACACTGAAGCTTTCTTT. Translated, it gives CASSLNGMNTEAFF.

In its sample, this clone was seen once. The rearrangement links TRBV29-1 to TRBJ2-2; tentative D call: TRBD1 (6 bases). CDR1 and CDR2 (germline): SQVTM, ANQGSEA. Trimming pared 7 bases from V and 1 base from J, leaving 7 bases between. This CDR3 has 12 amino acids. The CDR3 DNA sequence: TGCAGCGGGACAGAGAACACCGGGGAGCTGTTTTTT. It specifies CSGTENTGELFF.

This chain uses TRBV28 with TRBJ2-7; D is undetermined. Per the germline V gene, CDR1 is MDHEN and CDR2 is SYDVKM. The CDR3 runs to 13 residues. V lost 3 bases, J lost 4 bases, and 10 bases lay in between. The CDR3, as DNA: TGTGCCAGCAGTTTGGAAGGACCGTACGAGCAGTACTTC. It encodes CASSLEGPYEQYF.

CDR3 DNA: TGCGCCAGCAGCCAAGGTAGACAGGCGACTTATGGCTACACCTTC. Translated: CASSQGRQATYGYTF. The V gene is TRBV4-1, the J gene TRBJ1-2; possibly TRBD1 for D (6 bases). This CDR3 is built from 15 residues. The V end lost 1 base, the J end lost 5 bases, and 14 bases lay between the germline ends. Germline V gene sequence: CDR1 MGHRA, CDR2 YSYEKL.

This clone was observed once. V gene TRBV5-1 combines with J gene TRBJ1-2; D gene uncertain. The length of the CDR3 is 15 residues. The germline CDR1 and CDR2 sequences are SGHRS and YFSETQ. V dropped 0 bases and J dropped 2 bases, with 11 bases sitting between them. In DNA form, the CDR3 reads TGCGCCAGCAGCTTGGATCGGGGTTACAACTATGGCTACACCTTC. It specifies CASSLDRGYNYGYTF.